This T cell receptor (beta chain) was found in a study of blood T cell repertoires in COVID-19 (dated by TCRdb to between 2020 and 2021). About the investigation overall: Samples covering the acute and convalescent phases of COVID-19 were provided by collaborators in the United States, Italy and Spain. The material from the prospective study consisted of cDNA or gDNA derived from T cells, B-cell-depleted T cells, or PBMCs. Sample metadata almost always included a de-identified subject ID, COVID-19 status, age in years and sex. The repertoires were released in a freely available public database meant as a resource for research on the immune response to SARS-CoV-2. Deeply sampled blood TCRbeta repertoires from subjects exposed to, actively infected with, or recovered from COVID-19 were included in the dataset. Samples came from the ongoing ImmuneRACE study (first 160 participants) plus 1,254 subjects from 6 global collaborators. HLA class I and class II types, where available, came from metadata supplied by the sample provider rather than from assay-based typing.

The collaborating institutions used their own protocols to collect whole blood in K2EDTA tubes. For TCRbeta analysis, collaborators shipped samples as frozen whole blood, isolated PBMCs, or DNA extracted from either of those sample types. The germline V gene encodes CDR1 SGHVS and CDR2 FNYEAQ. The CDR3 measures 13 amino acids from cysteine to phenylalanine. Of the read, only the CDR3 DNA is kept; its 39 bases are in frame from base 1. V sheds 6 bases and J sheds 3 bases, leaving 11 bases between their ends. TCRbeta CDR3 regions were amplified from genomic DNA using the immunoSEQ Assay, a bias-controlled multiplex PCR. For the original study's pipeline: Within the assay, amplification of reference gene primers was used to estimate how many nucleated cells each sample contained. To quantify the absolute abundance of each unique TCRbeta CDR3 rearrangement, sequence reads were collapsed and filtered. For each sample, productive Simpson clonality was calculated by taking the square root of Simpson's diversity index across productive rearrangements. TCRdb retrieved this table from immuneACCESS and kept in-frame rearrangements only. Not all clones are present; in checked studies, unresolved V genes account for under half, and no reason is known for the remainder. V, J and clone size reflect that table, while D and trimming were determined from the DNA. Across this sample there are 59,000 or so clones, with around three quarters seen only once. The ten largest make up 3.5% of the sample.

Comments on this clone: Its cognate antigen has yet to be identified. Base qualities were left out, and no much larger clone turns up one base away.

The research as a whole found: The amount of clinical and demographic metadata varied by source and participant and was provided uncurated.

The source is a man in his sixties with acute or convalescent COVID-19. This receptor chain uses TRBV7-6 and TRBJ2-5; TRBD1 is perhaps the D gene, given 6 matching bases. The sample consisted of peripheral blood. This receptor carries the CDR3 CASSRTEEETQYF. The DNA sequence is given as TGTGCCAGCAGTCGGACAGAGGAAGAGACCCAGTACTTC.